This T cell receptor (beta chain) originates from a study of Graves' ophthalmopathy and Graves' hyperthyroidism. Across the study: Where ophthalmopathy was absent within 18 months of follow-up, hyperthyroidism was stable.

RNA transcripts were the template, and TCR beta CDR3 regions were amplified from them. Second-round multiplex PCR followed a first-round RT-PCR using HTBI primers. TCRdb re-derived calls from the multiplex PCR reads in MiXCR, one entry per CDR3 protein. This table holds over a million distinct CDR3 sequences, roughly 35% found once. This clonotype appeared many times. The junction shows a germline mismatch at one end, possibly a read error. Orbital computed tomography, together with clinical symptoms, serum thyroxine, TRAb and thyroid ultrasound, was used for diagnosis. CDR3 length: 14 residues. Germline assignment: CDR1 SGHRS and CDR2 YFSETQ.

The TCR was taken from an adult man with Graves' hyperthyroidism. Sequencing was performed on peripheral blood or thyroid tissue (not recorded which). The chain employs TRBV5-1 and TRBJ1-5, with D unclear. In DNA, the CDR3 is TGTGCCAGCAGCCCGGGAAATAGCAATCAGCCCCAGCATTTT. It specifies CASSPGNSNQPQHF.